These T cell receptor beta chains were read from a single sample in a study of blood T cell repertoires in COVID-19. Sequenced by immunoSEQ multiplex PCR; TCRdb stores in-frame clones only, minus some. The data contain around 140,000 clones, 75% to 90% of them singletons. The sequencing sample was made of peripheral blood. The receptor set was obtained from a man between 45 and 60 years old with active COVID-19. CDR3s leave out the opening cysteine and the closing phenylalanine or tryptophan. Each record gives: V gene, CDR3 protein.

TRBV19	ASSIRDSSYNEQF
TRBV5-6	ASSLVPGGRGNQPQH
TRBV5-4	ASSLAGRGWGTEAF
TRBV9	ASSTSSGASTGELF
TRBV5-6	ASSFSGTSAYYEQY
TRBV12-5	ASGFLLQGATNYGYT
TRBV19	ASTAGLLSGELF
TRBV4-1	ASSQDLGGTLYNEQF
TRBV5-4	ASRGGDRETF
TRBV3-1/TRBV3-2	ASSQGRDWGKDTQY
TRBV3-1/TRBV3-2	ASSHKRTFADTQY
TRBV28	ASSLSGGYQETQY
TRBV11-1	ASSFDSRGGKY
TRBV7-9	ASSSAGGGGNQPQH
TRBV3-1/TRBV3-2	ASSLRRGGTDTQY
TRBV5-1	ASSLDRNQPQH
TRBV5-1	ASSLLGDRGNSPLH
TRBV29-1	SVGDGQGNYGYT
TRBV4-1	ASSQRRGVDEQF
TRBV27	ASSLLAGANYGYT
TRBV7-2	ASSRLVSSGGNGID
TRBV7-2	ASSLSAGTTNEKLF
TRBV19	ASSGQGAVYEQY
TRBV2	ASSEIGEYNEKLF
TRBV19	ASSLAGGTDTQY
TRBV5-4	ASSLSGSSGNTIY
TRBV5-1	ASSRGQGDSYNSPLH
TRBV5-6	ASSFTGLAGDEQY
TRBV5-1	ASSFRQDPGNTIY
TRBV29-1	SVERSGTGNTEAF
TRBV2	ASLLSSVNEKLF
TRBV5-1	ASSFAGHSNEKLF
TRBV18	ASSPSGDTEAF
TRBV7-2	ASSPRPGTEAF
TRBV10-3	AISPRQGTNLTYEQY
TRBV29-1	SVQRDSTYEQY
TRBV7-2	ASSHDPRDGYT
TRBV7-9	ASSTRQNTEAF
TRBV6-6	ASSPASRLALYQETQY
TRBV5-1	ASSSGTGLYEQY
TRBV4-2	ASSQPRGKDTQY
TRBV9	ASSVGPGGGTRQETQY
TRBV5-1	ASSLAHRTTNTGELF
TRBV9	ASSAGTSRHTDTQY
TRBV5-1	ASSPTGDRNYGYT
TRBV10-1	ASSESLAGGSYEQY